These 28 T cell receptor beta chains came from one sample sequenced in a study of cytomegalovirus exposure and HLA in healthy donors. PCR involved 60 Vbeta and 13 Jbeta primers. TCRdb's copy holds only in-frame clones and misses some; the assay was immunoSEQ multiplex PCR. The sample has about 80,000 clones, approximately 79% seen once. Source material: PBMCs. These receptors were taken from a man aged 25-40 years in good health and CMV-seronegative.

The genes are TRBV4-2 and TRBJ1-1; no firm D call. CDR3 length equals 18 residues. V gave up 4 bases and J gave up 1 base, with 22 bases separating them. Germline V gene sequence: CDR1 LGHNA, CDR2 YNFKEQ. CDR3: CASSPGGLRGPANTEAFF. The CDR3 DNA is TGTGCCAGCAGCCCCGGTGGGCTCCGTGGGCCGGCGAACACTGAAGCTTTCTTT.

The rearrangement joins TRBV18 to TRBJ1-2, with D hard to call. Trimming stripped 2 bases from V and 8 bases from J, with 12 bases between. The germline V gene has CDR1 KGHSH and CDR2 LQKENI. This CDR3 comprises 13 residues. CDR3 sequence: CASSPSTVTGYTF. As DNA, the CDR3 is TGTGCCAGCTCACCAAGTACGGTAACGGGCTACACCTTC.

The chain has TRBV29-1 and TRBJ1-3, with a tentative D call TRBD1 (6 bases). V lost 0 bases to trimming and J lost 3 bases, with 15 bases between them. The CDR3 has 16 residues. Per the germline V gene, CDR1 is SQVTM and CDR2 is ANQGSEA. This CDR3 is CSVEDFARGNGNTIYF. The DNA of the CDR3 is TGCAGCGTTGAAGACTTTGCCAGGGGTAATGGAAACACCATATATTTT.

The rearrangement links TRBV14 to TRBJ2-3, with D possibly matching TRBD2 (6 bases). CDR1 and CDR2 from the germline V gene are SGHDN and FVKESK. The CDR3 spans 14 residues. The germline V and J ends were trimmed by 5 bases and 6 bases, with 15 bases remaining between them. The CDR3 loop reads CASSELAPGDTQYF. The CDR3 DNA follows: TGTGCCAGCAGCGAACTAGCCCCGGGGGATACGCAGTATTTT.

This chain links TRBV15 with TRBJ2-1; 7 bases agree with TRBD2. Germline V CDR1 and CDR2: LNHNV, YYDKDF (reference sequence). The trim removed 0 bases at V and 1 base at J, leaving 12 bases unmatched. CDR3 length equals 19 residues. The CDR3 here is CATSRDYSWGGSSYNEQFF. The CDR3 bases are TGTGCCACCAGCAGAGATTATTCCTGGGGAGGGTCGTCCTACAATGAGCAGTTCTTC.

This chain joins TRBV5-6 and TRBJ2-7; 9 nucleotides align to TRBD2. Trimming removed 5 bases from V and 4 bases from J; junction bases left unmatched: 10. The CDR3 spans 15 residues. CDR1 is SGHDT, CDR2 YYEEEE, per germline. The CDR3 DNA sequence: TGTGCCAGCAGATCCCCGGGACTAGCATCATACGAGCAGTACTTC. Protein sequence: CASRSPGLASYEQYF.

At least ten counts were recorded for this clone. The genes are TRBV6-4 and TRBJ1-2, with D perhaps TRBD1 (5 bases). Germline V lookup: CDR1 MRHNA, CDR2 SNTAGT. Trimming removed 0 bases from V and 10 bases from J, with 18 bases in between. The CDR3 has 15 residues. CDR3 residues: CASSDSSGANRDYTF. Here the CDR3 DNA reads TGTGCCAGCAGTGACTCGTCTGGGGCGAATAGAGACTACACCTTC.

This chain joins TRBV19 and TRBJ1-5; a possible D gene is TRBD1 (5 bases). Between the trimmed V and J ends, which lost 5 bases and 4 bases, there was a span of 9 bases. Per the germline V gene, CDR1 is LNHDA and CDR2 is SQIVND (reference sequence). This CDR3 comprises 13 residues. In nucleotides, the CDR3 is TGTGCCAGTAGTGTCCAGGGTAATCAGCCCCAGCATTTT. This gives the protein CASSVQGNQPQHF.

The chain recombines TRBV10-3 with TRBJ2-7; possible D gene TRBD1, 6 bases. V gave up 2 bases and J gave up 4 bases, with 15 bases separating them. Germline V gene lookup returns CDR1 ENHRY and CDR2 SYGVKD. This CDR3 contains 15 residues. The CDR3 DNA follows: TGTGCCATCAGTGAGCCATCCACAGGGATATACGAGCAGTACTTC. Translated, it gives CAISEPSTGIYEQYF.

CDR3 sequence reads: CASSQEGAGNSPLHF. For the CDR3, the DNA is TGCGCCAGCAGCCAAGAGGGGGCTGGGAATTCACCCCTCCACTTT. The J gene is TRBJ1-6, the V gene TRBV4-3; D may be TRBD1 (6 bases). The V gene lost 0 bases and the J gene lost 7 bases, with 10 bases spanning the gap. CDR1 and CDR2 from the germline V gene are LGHNA and YSLEER. This CDR3 spans 15 amino acids.

V and J are TRBV6-5 and TRBJ1-6, with 8 bases matching TRBD1. V shed 2 bases, J shed 10 bases, and the junction held 10 bases outside the gene matches. This CDR3 is built from 16 residues. Per germline, CDR1 MNHEY and CDR2 SVGAGI. CDR3 protein: CASSYSLATGASPLHF. In nucleotides, the CDR3 is TGTGCCAGCAGTTACAGTCTGGCGACAGGGGCATCACCCCTCCACTTT.

This clone was counted between two and nine times. The sample contains more than one DNA sequence encoding this CDR3. The chain carries TRBV19 and TRBJ1-1, with D hard to call. V shed 6 bases and J shed 5 bases, with 10 bases lying between them. This CDR3 has 12 amino acids. Germline V gene sequence: CDR1 LNHDA, CDR2 SQIVND (reference sequence). The CDR3 sequence: CASSGRVTEAFF. Here the CDR3 DNA reads TGTGCCAGTAGCGGGAGGGTAACTGAAGCTTTCTTT.

In nucleotides, the CDR3 is TGTGCCAGCAGCTTGGCGGGTCCCTCTGGGGCCAACGTCCTGACTTTC. Translation gives CASSLAGPSGANVLTF. The rearrangement joins TRBV5-6 to TRBJ2-6; D remains ambiguous. Germline-derived CDR1 and CDR2 are SGHDT and YYEEEE. The V gene lost 0 bases and the J gene lost 0 bases, with 7 bases spanning the gap. The CDR3 has 16 residues. The entire variable domain, with the rest obtained from reference TRBV5-6 and TRBJ2-6, is as follows: DAGVTQSPTHLIKTRGQQVTLRCSPKSGHDTVSWYQQALGQGPQFIFQYYEEEERQRGNFPDRFSGHQFPNYSSELNVNALLLGDSALYLCASSLAGPSGANVLTFGAGSRLTVL.

The J gene is TRBJ2-5, the V gene TRBV2, with D possibly being TRBD2 (6 bases). In germline, CDR1 is SNHLY, CDR2 FYNNEI. The CDR3 is 14 residues long. Deletions cut 7 bases from V and 5 bases from J, with 17 bases between. CDR3 nucleotides: TGTGCCAGCAACTTTGGGGGAGGCCTGGAGACCCAGTACTTC. It yields the protein CASNFGGGLETQYF.

The genes are TRBV4-3 and TRBJ2-3; 7 bases agree with TRBD1. Germline V gene data show CDR1 as LGHNA and CDR2 as YSLEER. The CDR3 has 16 residues. The junction had 6 bases not matched to a gene; V was cut back by 2 bases and J by 1 base. CDR3 sequence: CASSQSSGQGTDTQYF. CDR3 bases: TGCGCCAGCAGCCAATCGTCCGGACAGGGCACAGATACGCAGTATTTT.

V is TRBV19 and J is TRBJ1-3; possible D gene TRBD1, 6 bases. Between the trimmed V and J ends, which lost 8 bases and 3 bases, there was a span of 14 bases. Germline V gene sequence: CDR1 LNHDA, CDR2 SQIVND (reference sequence). This CDR3 comprises 14 residues. The chain's CDR3 is CASGQGMSGNTIYF. Here the CDR3 DNA reads TGTGCCAGTGGCCAGGGGATGAGTGGAAACACCATATATTTT.

This chain links TRBV2 with TRBJ2-2, with D maybe TRBD1 (6 bases). The CDR3 loop spans 15 amino acids. V lost 7 bases to trimming and J lost 1 base, with 13 bases between them. Germline loops: CDR1 SNHLY, CDR2 FYNNEI. CDR3 in DNA: TGTGCCAGCACCGGGTCGACAGGGAACACCGGGGAGCTGTTTTTT. Amino acids: CASTGSTGNTGELFF.

The V call is TRBV6-5, the J call TRBJ1-4; no firm D call. The CDR3 runs to 14 residues. V lost 5 bases and J 4 bases, leaving 11 bases between the germline ends. Germline V lookup: CDR1 MNHEY, CDR2 SVGAGI. Here the CDR3 DNA reads TGTGCCAGCAGTGTGGACGGACTTAATGAAAAACTGTTTTTT. This sequence encodes CASSVDGLNEKLFF.

V gene TRBV28 combines with J gene TRBJ1-5; D not certain. In germline, CDR1 is MDHEN, CDR2 SYDVKM. The CDR3 runs 13 residues. Trimming cost V 6 bases and J 3 bases, with 9 bases left between them. CDR3 protein: CASRPGYNQPQHF. The CDR3 bases are TGTGCCAGCAGACCGGGGTACAATCAGCCCCAGCATTTT.

The gene calls are TRBV5-6 and TRBJ2-5; 7 bases match TRBD1. This CDR3 is 16 amino acids long. Germline CDR1 and CDR2: SGHDT and YYEEEE. V was pared by 1 base and J by 4 bases, with 10 bases of the junction left unmatched. The DNA of the CDR3 is TGTGCCAGCAGCTTGTCCGGGACAGTATGGTCAGAGACCCAGTACTTC. Translation gives CASSLSGTVWSETQYF.

The sample holds one count of this clone. J is TRBJ1-4 and V is TRBV7-9, with 7 bases matching TRBD1. The CDR3 is made up of 16 amino acids. Germline-derived CDR1 and CDR2 are SEHNR and FQNEAQ (reference sequence). V shed 4 bases and J 3 bases; nucleotides not matched to a gene: 8. CDR3 nucleotides: TGTGCCAGCAGCTATAGGGGGCAGCTGGCTAATGAAAAACTGTTTTTT. It specifies CASSYRGQLANEKLFF.

The chain couples TRBV13 to TRBJ2-2; 8 bases agree with TRBD2. Losses at the gene ends were 4 bases for V and 5 bases for J; bases not matched to a gene: 6. The CDR3 consists of 15 residues. From germline, CDR1 is PRHDT and CDR2 FYEKMQ (reference sequence). The CDR3 nucleotides read TGTGCCAGCAGCTCCTCGGGGGGGCGGACCGGGGAGCTGTTTTTT. Translating gives CASSSSGGRTGELFF.

V and J are TRBV10-3 and TRBJ2-5, with TRBD2 identical over 8 bases. Unmatched junction bases numbered 3, after V lost 8 bases and J lost 4 bases. CDR3 length: 12 amino acids. The germline V gene encodes CDR1 ENHRY and CDR2 SYGVKD. Here the CDR3 DNA reads TGTGCCATCTCGGGGGGGAGAGAGACCCAGTACTTC. Protein product: CAISGGRETQYF.

The V and J genes are TRBV5-1 and TRBJ2-5, with 12 bases aligning to TRBD1. With 1 base clipped from V and 4 bases from J, the junction kept 5 bases outside the gene matches. Germline assignment: CDR1 SGHRS and CDR2 YFSETQ. The length of the CDR3 is 16 residues. CDR3 nucleotide sequence: TGCGCCAGCAGCTTGTTTCGGGGACAGGGGGCAGAGACCCAGTACTTC. Encoded protein: CASSLFRGQGAETQYF.

V gene TRBV13 combines with J gene TRBJ2-3; TRBD1 matches at 9 bases. In germline, CDR1 is PRHDT, CDR2 FYEKMQ (reference sequence). Trimming removed 11 bases from V and 1 base from J; junction bases left unmatched: 4. CDR3 length: 13 residues. The CDR3 spells CAGGQGGTDTQYF. In nucleotides, the CDR3 is TGTGCCGGGGGACAGGGAGGCACAGATACGCAGTATTTT.

The chain joins TRBV6-1 to TRBJ2-1; maybe TRBD1 (7 bases). The length of the CDR3 is 12 residues. Germline assignment: CDR1 MNHNS and CDR2 SASEGT. V shed 5 bases and J shed 6 bases, with 8 bases lying between them. CDR3 protein: CASSQGGNEQFF. The CDR3 DNA sequence: TGTGCCAGCAGTCAGGGGGGCAATGAGCAGTTCTTC.

This clone was seen a single time. The V and J genes are TRBV6-5 and TRBJ2-3, with a tentative D call TRBD1 (5 bases). The CDR3 runs to 16 residues. Germline CDR1 MNHEY, CDR2 SVGAGI. V lost 0 bases and J 2 bases, leaving 12 bases between the germline ends. Written as DNA, the CDR3 is TGTGCCAGCAGTTACTCCAGGGAAGGATCCACAGATACGCAGTATTTT. Residues: CASSYSREGSTDTQYF.

The chain combines TRBV4-3 with TRBJ2-2, with TRBD2 matching over 8 bases. With V trimmed by 0 bases and J by 5 bases, 5 bases remained unmatched. The length of the CDR3 is 16 residues. Germline CDR1 is LGHNA and CDR2 is YSLEER. The CDR3 nucleotides are TGCGCCAGCAGCCAAGAATACGCGGGAGGAACCGGGGAGCTGTTTTTT. Its translation is CASSQEYAGGTGELFF.